Sequencing of this T cell receptor (beta chain) was carried out in a study of cytomegalovirus exposure and HLA in healthy donors. This clone was recorded once. Germline CDR1 and CDR2: SGHAT and FQDESV (reference sequence). This CDR3 is 13 amino acids long. Trimming cost V 6 bases and J 5 bases; bases outside gene matches: 4. TCRdb keeps only in-frame clones here, not all; method: immunoSEQ multiplex PCR. Seen here are roughly 350,000 clones, roughly 89% observed once, and the top ten hold 0.84%. Specimen: PBMCs. This sequence originates from a woman under 30 in good health and CMV-seronegative. The genes are TRBV11-1 and TRBJ2-5, with 9 positions matching TRBD1. In nucleotides, the CDR3 is TGTGCCAGCAGGGGACAGGGCGGGGAGACCCAGTACTTC. It specifies CASRGQGGETQYF.